Each of the 24 T cell receptor beta chains below was sequenced from the same sample in a study of blood T cell repertoires in COVID-19. Sequenced by immunoSEQ multiplex PCR; TCRdb stores in-frame clones only, minus some. The table includes about 220,000 clones, approximately 82% detected once. The sequencing sample was made of PBMCs or T cells enriched from blood (not recorded which). The origin of the receptors is a man aged 40-49 years who had recovered from COVID-19.

V gene TRBV7-2 combines with J gene TRBJ2-5; 8 nucleotides align to TRBD1. Looked up from germline, CDR1 is SGHTA and CDR2 is FQGNSA. The junction had 6 bases not matched to a gene; V was cut back by 5 bases and J by 4 bases. This CDR3 has 14 residues. The CDR3 region is CASSQGAWVETQYF. CDR3 bases: TGTGCCAGCAGCCAGGGGGCTTGGGTAGAGACCCAGTACTTC.

V usage is TRBV4-1 and J usage is TRBJ2-7, with 8 bases aligning to TRBD2. The V and J ends lost 0 bases and 4 bases, in that order; junction bases with no gene match: 8. The V gene's germline CDR1 is MGHRA and CDR2 YSYEKL. CDR3 length: 16 residues. The CDR3: CASSQDSAGVIYEQYF. The CDR3 coding sequence is TGCGCCAGCAGCCAAGATTCAGCGGGGGTAATATACGAGCAGTACTTC.

In its sample, this clone was seen once. The genes are TRBV7-2 and TRBJ1-1, with D perhaps TRBD1 (5 bases). Trimming pared 1 base from V and 3 bases from J, leaving 12 bases between. Germline V CDR1 and CDR2: SGHTA, FQGNSA. The CDR3 loop spans 15 amino acids. The CDR3 loop is CASSLVGSGDTEAFF. Written as DNA, the CDR3 is TGTGCCAGCAGCTTAGTTGGTTCGGGGGACACTGAAGCTTTCTTT.

The V gene is TRBV5-1, the J gene TRBJ1-3; D is unresolved. Germline-derived CDR1 and CDR2 are SGHRS and YFSETQ. Trimming removed 0 bases at V and 0 bases at J, with 7 bases between. The CDR3 is made up of 15 amino acids. The CDR3 DNA sequence: TGCGCCAGCAGCTTGGAGCCCTACTCTGGAAACACCATATATTTT. Translating it yields CASSLEPYSGNTIYF.

Details on this clone: The junction does not match germline at one end; this may be a read error. In the same sample, other DNA sequences code for this CDR3. The chain couples TRBV28 to TRBJ2-5; 9 bases fit TRBD1. Germline assignment: CDR1 MDHEN and CDR2 SYDVKM. The CDR3 has 16 amino acids. The CDR3: CASSLPDRGVWETQYF. The CDR3 DNA reads TGTGCTAGCAGTTTACCTGACAGGGGGGTCTGGGAGACCCAGTACTTC.

The gene calls are TRBV12-5 and TRBJ2-5; possibly TRBD1 for D (5 bases). Germline values: CDR1 LGHNT, CDR2 FRNRAP. The CDR3 covers 13 residues. V lost 4 bases to trimming and J lost 1 base, with 7 bases between them. In nucleotides, the CDR3 is TGTGCTAGTGGTTCAGGGTTCCAAGAGACCCAGTACTTC. Translation: CASGSGFQETQYF.

The chain recombines TRBV5-4 with TRBJ2-1; TRBD2 agrees at 9 bases. V trimming: 4 bases; J trimming: 9 bases; junction bases outside the gene matches: 5. Germline assignment: CDR1 SGHNT and CDR2 YYREEE (reference sequence). The CDR3 spans 13 residues. CDR3 residues: CASSAGLASEQFF. DNA of the CDR3: TGTGCCAGCAGCGCCGGACTAGCGAGTGAGCAGTTCTTC.

The CDR3 region has the DNA TGCGCCAGCAGCTTGGGGACAGGGGGCGCAGACACTGAAGCTTTCTTT. Its translation is CASSLGTGGADTEAFF. The V and J genes are TRBV5-1 and TRBJ1-1, with TRBD1 matching 11 bases. Trimming at V came to 0 bases and at J to 3 bases, leaving 4 bases not matched to a gene. This CDR3 contains 16 residues. The germline V gene encodes CDR1 SGHRS and CDR2 YFSETQ.

The gene calls are TRBV5-1 and TRBJ1-1; unclear D gene. This CDR3 contains 15 residues. The germline gives CDR1 SGHRS, CDR2 YFSETQ. Trimming pared 1 base from V and 1 base from J, leaving 11 bases between. In DNA, the CDR3 is TGCGCCAGCAGCTTGTTCGGTGTAAAGAACACTGAAGCTTTCTTT. Residues: CASSLFGVKNTEAFF.

This clone showed up just once. V usage is TRBV7-2 and J usage is TRBJ1-2, with D perhaps matching TRBD1 (5 bases). Germline lookup yields CDR1 SGHTA and CDR2 FQGNSA. V lost 1 base and J lost 0, with 9 bases in between. This CDR3 has 15 residues. CDR3 sequence (DNA): TGTGCCAGCAGCTTAGGACAGATCCCTAACTATGGCTACACCTTC. Translating gives CASSLGQIPNYGYTF.

This sequence joins TRBV7-9 and TRBJ1-1; perhaps TRBD1 as D (6 bases). Germline CDR1 reads SEHNR; CDR2 reads FQNEAQ (reference sequence). This CDR3 spans 13 amino acids. The V end lost 5 bases, the J end lost 1 base, and 8 bases lay between the germline ends. The DNA for the CDR3 is TGTGCCAGCAGCCTACAGGGGAACACTGAAGCTTTCTTT. It is translated as CASSLQGNTEAFF.

The chain links TRBV7-2 to TRBJ1-1; D may be TRBD1 (5 bases). Looked up from germline, CDR1 is SGHTA and CDR2 is FQGNSA. The CDR3 extends over 13 amino acids. V lost 2 bases, J lost 11 bases, and 15 bases lay in between. The CDR3 bases are TGTGCCAGCAGCTTATCGACAGTCCCGGGCGCTTTCTTT. Its protein product is CASSLSTVPGAFF.

The chain is built from TRBV28 and TRBJ1-2; 9 bases are a match to TRBD1. V trimming: 7 bases; J trimming: 4 bases; junction bases outside the gene matches: 13. The CDR3 totals 16 residues. The germline V gene encodes CDR1 MDHEN and CDR2 SYDVKM. CDR3 sequence reads: CASTAGQGLLGYGYTF. The CDR3 DNA sequence: TGTGCCAGCACCGCCGGACAGGGGCTCTTGGGCTATGGCTACACCTTC.

The rearrangement uses TRBV18 and TRBJ1-2; D is undetermined. Germline CDR1 reads KGHSH; CDR2 reads LQKENI. V was shortened by 2 bases and J by 5 bases, with 12 bases between the two germline ends. This CDR3 comprises 14 residues. CDR3 loop: CASSPSLAVYGYTF. In DNA, the CDR3 is TGTGCCAGCTCACCAAGCCTGGCGGTGTATGGCTACACCTTC.

The chain couples TRBV28 to TRBJ2-7; the D gene is possibly TRBD2 (5 bases). Per the germline V gene, CDR1 is MDHEN and CDR2 is SYDVKM. This CDR3 is built from 15 residues. Trimming took off 5 bases at V and 3 bases at J, with 17 bases between the two ends. CDR3 coding DNA: TGTGCCAGCAGTAGCCCTAGCTCGGAGTTCTACGAGCAGTACTTC. Translation: CASSSPSSEFYEQYF.

The chain is built from TRBV15 and TRBJ2-1; 8 bases line up with TRBD1. There are 16 residues in the CDR3. Losses at the gene ends were 0 bases for V and 2 bases for J; bases not matched to a gene: 3. Per the germline V gene, CDR1 is LNHNV and CDR2 is YYDKDF (reference sequence). The CDR3 spells CATSRDTGQAYNEQFF. The CDR3 DNA sequence: TGTGCCACCAGCAGAGATACGGGACAGGCCTACAATGAGCAGTTCTTC.

The CDR3 sequence is CASRRDSPFYEQYF. CDR3 in DNA: TGCGCCAGCAGGAGGGACTCCCCCTTCTACGAGCAGTACTTC. The rearrangement uses TRBV5-1 and TRBJ2-7; maybe TRBD2 (6 bases). Per germline, CDR1 SGHRS and CDR2 YFSETQ. This CDR3 spans 14 amino acids. V was cut by 5 bases and J by 3 bases, with 15 bases left in between.

The V call is TRBV5-5, the J call TRBJ1-5; 9 bases agree with TRBD1. Per the germline V gene, CDR1 is SGHKS and CDR2 is YYEKEE (reference sequence). The length of the CDR3 is 16 residues. J was trimmed by 4 bases and V by 4 bases; bases with no gene match: 9. The CDR3 nucleotides read TGTGCCAGCAGCACCTGGGACAGGGTCGGAAATCAGCCCCAGCATTTT. This codes for CASSTWDRVGNQPQHF.

The table lists this clone with a count of one. This sequence joins TRBV6-2 or TRBV6-3 and TRBJ2-1, with 11 nucleotides matching TRBD2. Trimming at V came to 2 bases and at J to 12 bases, leaving 9 bases not matched to a gene. CDR3 length: 15 amino acids. Germline CDR1 is MNHEY and CDR2 is SVGEGT. The CDR3 sequence: CASSYGGGSGGAQFF. For the CDR3, the DNA is TGTGCCAGCAGTTACGGAGGCGGTAGCGGGGGGGCGCAGTTCTTC.

J is TRBJ1-3 and V is TRBV18; D is possibly TRBD1 (6 bases). The length of the CDR3 is 15 residues. Per the germline V gene, CDR1 is KGHSH and CDR2 is LQKENI. V lost 3 bases, J lost 1 base, and 10 bases lay in between. CDR3 protein: CASSPVGQSGNTIYF. CDR3 nucleotide sequence: TGTGCCAGCTCACCCGTCGGACAGTCTGGAAACACCATATATTTT.

The chain recombines TRBV7-9 with TRBJ1-4, with TRBD1 matching over 9 bases. Germline V gives CDR1 SEHNR, CDR2 FQNEAQ (reference sequence). J was trimmed by 4 bases and V by 3 bases; bases with no gene match: 3. The CDR3 totals 15 residues. This CDR3 is CASSLDRGINEKLFF. Here the CDR3 DNA reads TGTGCCAGCAGCTTGGACAGGGGTATTAATGAAAAACTGTTTTTT.

The chain combines TRBV4-3 with TRBJ2-1, with 9 bases aligning to TRBD2. In germline, CDR1 is LGHNA, CDR2 YSLEER. V shed 0 bases, J shed 7 bases, and the junction held 10 bases outside the gene matches. CDR3 length: 17 amino acids. CDR3 coding DNA: TGCGCCAGCAGCCAAGAAAGTTTAAGCGGGGGGTTAAATGAGCAGTTCTTC. This codes for CASSQESLSGGLNEQFF.

The chain carries TRBV5-6 and TRBJ2-7, with D perhaps matching TRBD1 (5 bases). V lost 0 bases and J 3 bases, leaving 13 bases between the germline ends. CDR1 is SGHDT and CDR2 is YYEEEE in the germline V gene. CDR3 length equals 15 residues. DNA of the CDR3: TGTGCCAGCAGCTTGGCCGGTCAGGGCTTCTACGAGCAGTACTTC. Its translation: CASSLAGQGFYEQYF.

V usage is TRBV27 and J usage is TRBJ1-2; the D gene is possibly TRBD1 (5 bases). Germline CDR1 MNHEY, CDR2 SMNVEV (reference sequence). Deletions cut 5 bases from V and 4 bases from J, with 8 bases between. CDR3 size: 12 residues. CDR3 in DNA: TGTGCCAGCAGTCCGCAGGGCTATGGCTACACCTTC. Residues: CASSPQGYGYTF.